A selection of T cell receptor beta chains follows, all from one sample in a study of T cells in Graves' hyperthyroidism and ophthalmopathy. In TCRdb, the multiplex PCR reads were re-called with MiXCR into one record per CDR3 protein. The sample holds a few hundred thousand distinct CDR3 sequences, about 15% seen once. Sequenced input: blood. These receptors originate from a woman aged 30 to 39 with Graves' hyperthyroidism. Each CDR3 is given with its conserved first and last residue. A D gene is named only where the DNA matches it firmly. Not every row has a clone size; where given, it reads once, few, many or a size class.

>TRBV7-2|many|TRBJ2-3|TRBD2
CASSLAGGRGPDTQYF
TGTGCCAGCAGCTTAGCGGGCGGGAGAGGGCCAGATACGCAGTATTTT
>TRBV3-1|.|TRBJ2-1|.
CATSHWGNNEQFF
TGTGCCACCAGCCATTGGGGAAACAATGAGCAGTTCTTC
>TRBV6-1|many|TRBJ1-1|TRBD1
CASSKRQGAGESEAFF
TGTGCCAGCAGTAAACGACAGGGGGCTGGTGAATCTGAAGCTTTCTTT
>TRBV2|many|TRBJ1-1|.
CASSGVWGGGTEAFF
TGTGCCAGCAGTGGGGTATGGGGTGGGGGTACTGAAGCTTTCTTT
>TRBV7-2|.|TRBJ2-7|.
CASSQDRTLYNEQYF
TGCGCCAGCAGCCAAGACCGGACCCTCTACAATGAGCAGTACTTC
>TRBV9|.|TRBJ2-1|TRBD2
CASSVSSGRADEQFF
TGTGCCAGCAGCGTTTCAAGCGGGAGGGCCGATGAGCAGTTCTTC
>TRBV9|few|TRBJ2-1|TRBD2
CASSPWTSRNEQFF
TGTGCCAGCAGCCCCTGGACTAGCAGGAATGAGCAGTTCTTC
>TRBV28|many|TRBJ2-4|.
CASSLQAIAKNIQYF
TGTGCCAGCAGTTTGCAGGCAATAGCCAAAAACATTCAGTACTTC
>TRBV12-3/TRBV12-4|many|TRBJ2-6|.
CASSLEVGSSAANVLTF
TGTGCCAGCAGTTTAGAGGTTGGCAGTTCGGCAGCCAACGTCCTGACTTTC
>TRBV11-2|many|TRBJ2-7|.
CASSSTPSGNEQYF
TGTGCCAGCAGCTCCACCCCATCCGGCAACGAGCAGTACTTC
>TRBV12-3/TRBV12-4|.|TRBJ2-4|.
CASSFAQGAKNIQYF
TGTGCCAGCAGTTTTGCCCAGGGGGCCAAAAACATTCAGTACTTC
>TRBV19|few|TRBJ1-2|.
CASTTEGVARGYTF
TGTGCCAGTACCACAGAAGGTGTCGCGCGTGGCTACACCTTC
>TRBV10-3|.|TRBJ2-7|.
CATLGGAMEQYF
TGTGCCACCTTGGGGGGGGCAATGGAGCAGTACTTC
>TRBV19|.|TRBJ1-5|.
CASRPGVGSNQPQHF
TGTGCCAGTAGGCCAGGGGTCGGCAGCAATCAGCCCCAGCATTTT
>TRBV28|many|TRBJ2-3|.
CASSPLGGSDTQYF
TGTGCCAGCAGTCCCCTAGGTGGGTCGGATACGCAGTATTTT
>TRBV4-2|few|TRBJ2-1|TRBD2
CASSQEASDGLANDNEQFF
TGTGCCAGCAGCCAAGAGGCTTCGGACGGACTAGCGAATGACAATGAGCAGTTCTTC
>TRBV3-1|.|TRBJ2-3|.
CASSRLGSDTQYF
TGTGCCAGCAGCCGCCTGGGTTCAGATACGCAGTATTTT
>TRBV3-1|many|TRBJ1-6|.
CASSQGRGSPLHF
TGTGCCAGCAGCCAAGGGCGGGGGTCACCCCTCCACTTT
>TRBV19|few|TRBJ2-5|TRBD2
CASGLASSTQYF
TGTGCCAGCGGACTAGCCAGTTCAACCCAGTACTTC
>TRBV2|many|TRBJ1-1|.
CASSASTVNTEAFF
TGTGCCAGCAGTGCCTCCACAGTGAACACTGAAGCTTTCTTT
>TRBV29-1|.|TRBJ2-1|TRBD2
CSVEDLGLAAYNEQFF
TGCAGCGTTGAAGACCTAGGGCTAGCGGCCTACAATGAGCAGTTCTTC
>TRBV28|many|TRBJ2-7|.
CASSLAGFHEQYF
TGTGCCAGCAGTTTAGCGGGGTTCCACGAGCAGTACTTC